This T cell receptor beta chain was recorded in a study of cytomegalovirus exposure and HLA in healthy donors. Study conclusions and caveats: A later analysis associated 15,000 to 20,000 TCR beta sequences with HLA alleles at a 0.05 false discovery rate. The authors judged a highly shared variant cluster likely a sequencing artifact.

Researchers ran the PCR with 60 Vbeta and 13 Jbeta primers. Here immunoSEQ multiplex PCR was the method, and the copy in TCRdb shows in-frame clones only, minus some. The data hold around 130,000 clones, with 65% to 85% observed a single time. The V gene's germline CDR1 is MNHEY and CDR2 SVGAGI. V dropped 7 bases and J dropped 3 bases, with 12 bases sitting between them. The length of the CDR3 is 14 residues. This clone was observed a handful of times. Its target is unknown. The rearrangement links TRBV6-5 to TRBJ2-2; tentative D call: TRBD2 (5 bases). This TCR was sampled from a woman aged 40 to 50 in good health and CMV-seropositive. The specimen sequenced was PBMCs. CDR3 sequence reads: CASTRTPYTGELFF. CDR3 nucleotide sequence: TGTGCCAGCACCAGGACTCCTTACACCGGGGAGCTGTTTTTT.